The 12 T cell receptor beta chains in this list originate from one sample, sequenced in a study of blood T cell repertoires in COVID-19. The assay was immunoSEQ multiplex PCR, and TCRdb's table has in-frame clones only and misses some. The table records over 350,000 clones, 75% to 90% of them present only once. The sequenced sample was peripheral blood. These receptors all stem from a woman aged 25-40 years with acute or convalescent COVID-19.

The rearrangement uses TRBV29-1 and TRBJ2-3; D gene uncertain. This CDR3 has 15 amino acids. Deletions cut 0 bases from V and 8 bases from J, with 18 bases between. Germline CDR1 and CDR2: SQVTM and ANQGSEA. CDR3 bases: TGCAGCGTTGAAGAGGCTTTAGCCATGACGGGTACGCAGTATTTT. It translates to CSVEEALAMTGTQYF.

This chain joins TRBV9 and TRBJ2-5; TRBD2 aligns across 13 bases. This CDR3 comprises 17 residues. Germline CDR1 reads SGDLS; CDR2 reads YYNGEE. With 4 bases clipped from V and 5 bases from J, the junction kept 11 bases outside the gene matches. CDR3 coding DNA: TGTGCCAGCAGCTCCGGACTAGCGGGGGACCTCCGGGAGACCCAGTACTTC. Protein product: CASSSGLAGDLRETQYF.

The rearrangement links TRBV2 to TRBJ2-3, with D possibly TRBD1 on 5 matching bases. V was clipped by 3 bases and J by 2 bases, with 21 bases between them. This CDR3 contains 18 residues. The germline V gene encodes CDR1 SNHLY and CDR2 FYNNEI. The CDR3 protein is CASSDPTWGMDDTDTQYF. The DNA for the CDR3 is TGTGCCAGCAGTGATCCGACCTGGGGCATGGACGACACAGATACGCAGTATTTT.

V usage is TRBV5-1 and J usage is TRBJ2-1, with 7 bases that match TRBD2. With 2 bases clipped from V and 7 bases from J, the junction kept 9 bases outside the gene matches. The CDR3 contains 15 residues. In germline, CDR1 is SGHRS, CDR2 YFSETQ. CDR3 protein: CASSLSLAGDNEQFF. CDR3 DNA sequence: TGCGCCAGCAGCTTATCTTTGGCGGGGGATAATGAGCAGTTCTTC.

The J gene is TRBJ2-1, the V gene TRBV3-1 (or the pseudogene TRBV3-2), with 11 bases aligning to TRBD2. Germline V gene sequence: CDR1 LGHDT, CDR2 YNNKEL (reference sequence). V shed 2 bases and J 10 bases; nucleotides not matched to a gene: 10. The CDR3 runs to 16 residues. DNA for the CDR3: TGTGCCAGCAGCCAATCTCTAGCGGGGGGCCACCGAGAGCAGTTCTTC. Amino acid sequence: CASSQSLAGGHREQFF.

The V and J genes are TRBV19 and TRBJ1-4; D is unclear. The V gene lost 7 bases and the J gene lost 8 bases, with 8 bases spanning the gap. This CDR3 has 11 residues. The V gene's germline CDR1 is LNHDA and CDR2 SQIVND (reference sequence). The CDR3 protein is CASKTAEKLFF. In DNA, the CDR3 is TGTGCCAGTAAAACAGCAGAAAAACTGTTTTTT.

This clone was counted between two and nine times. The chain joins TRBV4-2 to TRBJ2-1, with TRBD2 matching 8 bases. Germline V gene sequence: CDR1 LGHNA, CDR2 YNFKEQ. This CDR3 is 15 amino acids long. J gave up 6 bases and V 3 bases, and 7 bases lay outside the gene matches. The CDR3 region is CASSQGTGGTNEQFF. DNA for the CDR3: TGTGCCAGCAGCCAGGGAACGGGGGGGACCAATGAGCAGTTCTTC.

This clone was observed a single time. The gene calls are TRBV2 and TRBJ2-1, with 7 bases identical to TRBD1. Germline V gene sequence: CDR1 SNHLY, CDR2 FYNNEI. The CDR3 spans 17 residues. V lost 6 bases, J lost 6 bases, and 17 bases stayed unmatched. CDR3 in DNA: TGTGCCAGCAGATACCCAGACAACAGGGGCTCCGGCAATGAGCAGTTCTTC. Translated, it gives CASRYPDNRGSGNEQFF.

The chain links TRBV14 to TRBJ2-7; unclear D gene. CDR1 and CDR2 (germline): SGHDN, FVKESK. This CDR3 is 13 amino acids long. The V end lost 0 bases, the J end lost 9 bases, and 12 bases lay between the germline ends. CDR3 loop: CASSQDGGTGQYF. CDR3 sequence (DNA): TGTGCCAGCAGCCAAGACGGCGGCACCGGGCAGTACTTC.

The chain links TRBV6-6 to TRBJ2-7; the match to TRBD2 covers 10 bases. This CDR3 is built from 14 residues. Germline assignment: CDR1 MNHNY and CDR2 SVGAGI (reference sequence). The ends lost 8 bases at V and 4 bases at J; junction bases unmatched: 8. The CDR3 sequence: CASSSSGGTYEQYF. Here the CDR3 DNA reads TGTGCCAGCTCTTCTAGCGGGGGAACTTACGAGCAGTACTTC.

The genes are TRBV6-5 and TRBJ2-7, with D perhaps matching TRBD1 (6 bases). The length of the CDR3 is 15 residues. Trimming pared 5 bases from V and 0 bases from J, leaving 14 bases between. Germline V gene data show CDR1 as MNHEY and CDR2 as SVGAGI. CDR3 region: CASSPWTVSSYEQYF. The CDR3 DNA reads TGTGCCAGCAGTCCTTGGACAGTTTCCTCCTACGAGCAGTACTTC.

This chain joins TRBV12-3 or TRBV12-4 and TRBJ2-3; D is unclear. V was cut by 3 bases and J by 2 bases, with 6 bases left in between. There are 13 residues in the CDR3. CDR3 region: CASSFQFTDTQYF. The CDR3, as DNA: TGTGCCAGCAGTTTTCAGTTCACAGATACGCAGTATTTT.